This T cell receptor beta chain is drawn from a study of long-term antiretroviral therapy in people with HIV. It was version v3.0 of the immunoSEQ assay that was run at survey level. Clones were sequenced by immunoSEQ multiplex PCR, and TCRdb holds only the in-frame ones, with some missing. This sample has some 35,000 clones, with 80% to 90% found just once. V trimming: 8 bases; J trimming: 5 bases; junction bases outside the gene matches: 9. The CDR3 has 15 amino acids. Germline values: CDR1 SGHRS, CDR2 YFSETQ. This chain links TRBV5-1 with TRBJ2-1; TRBD2 matches at 11 bases. This clonotype was sampled from a man aged 18 to 29 with HIV. Sequenced material: unsorted PBMCs, taken 2.2 years after starting antiretroviral therapy. CDR3 residues: CASNGLAGGDNEQFF. CDR3 in DNA: TGCGCCAGTAACGGACTAGCGGGCGGCGACAATGAGCAGTTCTTC.